These 2 T cell receptor beta chains were all obtained from the same sample, sequenced in a study of T cell changes during pregnancy in multiple sclerosis. Here immunoSEQ multiplex PCR was the method, and the copy in TCRdb shows in-frame clones only, minus some. Found here are around 100,000 clones, about nine tenths of them singletons; the top ten hold 3.5%. Sequenced material: peripheral blood, taken after pregnancy. The receptors come from a female donor with multiple sclerosis, enrolled in a pregnancy study.

The chain is built from TRBV27 and TRBJ1-2; 7 nucleotides agree with TRBD1. CDR1 MNHEY and CDR2 SMNVEV come from the germline V gene (reference sequence). The V gene end was trimmed by 5 bases and the J gene end by 1 base; junction bases not matched to a gene: 10. The CDR3 is 16 residues long. CDR3 DNA: TGTGCCAGCAGTCTCCAGTCCGGGACAGATAACTATGGCTACACCTTC. Its translation is CASSLQSGTDNYGYTF.

CDR3: CSVPGQSTDTQYF. The CDR3 DNA follows: TGCAGCGTTCCGGGACAGAGCACAGATACGCAGTATTTT. The rearrangement joins TRBV29-1 to TRBJ2-3; 7 bases match TRBD1. Germline CDR1 SQVTM, CDR2 ANQGSEA. V was pared by 5 bases and J by 0 bases, with 2 bases of the junction left unmatched. CDR3 size: 13 residues.